This T cell receptor (beta chain) was sequenced in a study of blood T cell repertoires in COVID-19. Study-wide context: COVID-19 samples collected from the United States, Italy and Spain covered acute and convalescent phases. Nucleic acid was either cDNA or gDNA, and it came from T cells, B-cell-depleted T cells, or PBMCs.

Assignment of participants to cohorts was predicated upon participant-reported clinical history. In the original analysis: Reference gene primer amplification gave estimated nucleated cell counts. Profiled with immunoSEQ multiplex PCR; TCRdb holds only in-frame clones, not every one. V and J calls and clone size follow that table, whereas D and trimming were derived from the DNA. The table records 200,000 to 250,000 clones, about 86% of them present only once. In its sample, this clone was seen a few times. V was cut by 7 bases and J by 4 bases, with 11 bases left in between. The germline V gene encodes CDR1 MNHEY and CDR2 SMNVEV (reference sequence). This CDR3 has 13 amino acids.

The V and J genes are TRBV27 and TRBJ1-3, with a possible D match to TRBD1 (5 bases). The source of this sequence is a woman aged 50 to 65 with acute COVID-19. Material: PBMCs or T cells enriched from blood (not recorded which). The CDR3 loop reads CASTFRGGNTIYF. The CDR3 coding sequence is TGTGCCAGCACCTTCCGGGGGGGAAACACCATATATTTT.